This T cell receptor beta chain was found in a study of blood T cell repertoires in COVID-19. At the level of the study: Acute and convalescent COVID-19 samples came from the United States, Italy and Spain. The analysed material was cDNA or gDNA that came from T cells, B-cell-depleted T cells, or PBMCs.

In the authors' workflow: Using reference gene primer amplification, nucleated cell counts were estimated. Produced via immunoSEQ multiplex PCR; TCRdb's table is partial and in-frame only. D and trimming come from the DNA, and the V and J calls and clone size come from that table. The profile covers 30,000 to 40,000 clones, with more than 70% appearing a single time and 44% taken by the ten largest. CDR1 SGHNT and CDR2 YENEEA come from the germline V gene. This CDR3 is 15 amino acids long. V shed 2 bases and J shed 1 base, with 10 bases lying between them. The source material was peripheral blood. This sequence was found in a man aged 60 to 69 with active or convalescent COVID-19. The V and J genes are TRBV11-3 and TRBJ2-3; D is ambiguous. DNA for the CDR3: TGTGCCAGCAGCTTAATGGCTCGGGGCACAGATACGCAGTATTTT. This gives the protein CASSLMARGTDTQYF.